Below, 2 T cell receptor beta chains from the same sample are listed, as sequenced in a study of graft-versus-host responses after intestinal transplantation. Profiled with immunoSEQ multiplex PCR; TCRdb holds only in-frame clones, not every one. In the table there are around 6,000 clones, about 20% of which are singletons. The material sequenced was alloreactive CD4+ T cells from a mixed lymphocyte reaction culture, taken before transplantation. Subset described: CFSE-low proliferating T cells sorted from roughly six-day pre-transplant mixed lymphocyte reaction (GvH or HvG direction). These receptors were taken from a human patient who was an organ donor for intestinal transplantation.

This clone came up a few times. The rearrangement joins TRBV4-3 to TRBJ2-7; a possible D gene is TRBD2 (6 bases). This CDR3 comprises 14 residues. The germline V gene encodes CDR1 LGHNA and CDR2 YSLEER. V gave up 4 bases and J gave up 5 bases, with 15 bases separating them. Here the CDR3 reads CASSRGLVGNEQYF. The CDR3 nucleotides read TGCGCCAGCAGCCGGGGACTTGTAGGGAACGAGCAGTACTTC.

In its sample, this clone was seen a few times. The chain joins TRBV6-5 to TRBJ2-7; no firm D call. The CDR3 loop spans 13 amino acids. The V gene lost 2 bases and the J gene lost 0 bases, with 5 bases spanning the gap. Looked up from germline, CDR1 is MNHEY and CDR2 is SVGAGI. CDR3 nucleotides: TGTGCCAGCAGTTACGTTTCCTCCTACGAGCAGTACTTC. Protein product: CASSYVSSYEQYF.